The 16 T cell receptor beta chains reported below all come from one sample, sequenced in a study of T cell repertoires in cytomegalovirus infection. TCRdb re-analysed the reads in MiXCR, keeping a single row per CDR3 protein. The data hold roughly 570,000 distinct CDR3 sequences, with approximately 40% observed a single time. The antigens these receptors bind are not known. This material consisted of cultured PBMCs, taken from culture after CMV antigen stimulation. These TCRs come from a human donor in good health (CMV status not recorded). Some clones in this sample may be carry-over from other donors' samples.

At least ten counts were recorded for this clonotype. The chain is built from TRBV7-2 and TRBJ2-5; TRBD1 aligns across 8 bases. The CDR3 is 15 amino acids. J gave up 1 base and V 4 bases, and 5 bases lay outside the gene matches. Germline V gene data show CDR1 as SGHTA and CDR2 as FQGNSA. This chain's CDR3 is CASSSYQGAQETQYF. CDR3 coding DNA: TGTGCCAGCAGCTCCTATCAGGGGGCCCAAGAGACCCAGTACTTC.

V usage is TRBV7-6 and J usage is TRBJ2-1; 10 nucleotides line up with TRBD2. Germline V gene data show CDR1 as SGHVS and CDR2 as FNYEAQ. The CDR3 contains 15 residues. V gave up 6 bases and J gave up 1 base; unmatched junction bases: 3. For the CDR3, the DNA is TGTGCCAGCAGTCTAGCGGGGGAGTCCTACAATGAGCAGTTCTTC. Protein: CASSLAGESYNEQFF. Complete variable domain (other parts from reference TRBV7-6 and TRBJ2-1): GAGVSQSPRYKVTKRGQDVALRCDPISGHVSLYWYRQALGQGPEFLTYFNYEAQQDKSGLPNDRFSAERPEGSISTLTIQRTEQRDSAMYRCASSLAGESYNEQFFGPGTRLTVL.

This clonotype was seen only a few times. This sequence joins TRBV19 and TRBJ2-1; 8 positions match TRBD2. The junction had 15 bases not matched to a gene; V was cut back by 10 bases and J by 7 bases. The CDR3 length is 15 residues. CDR1 and CDR2 from the germline V gene are LNHDA and SQIVND (reference sequence). As DNA, the CDR3 is TGTGCCACTACCTCGTGGGCCACGGGGGGGAATGAGCAGTTCTTC. This gives the protein CATTSWATGGNEQFF.

Only one count was recorded for this clonotype. This sequence joins TRBV6-5 and TRBJ1-1, with 12 bases matching TRBD1. Trimming cost V 6 bases and J 3 bases; bases outside gene matches: 11. The CDR3 contains 17 residues. Per the germline V gene, CDR1 is MNHEY and CDR2 is SVGAGI. The CDR3 DNA reads TGTGCCAGCAGCCCCCCCCGGGACAGGGGGCGGTACACTGAAGCTTTCTTT. Residues: CASSPPRDRGRYTEAFF.

The rearrangement joins TRBV7-9 to TRBJ1-3; D is unclear. From germline, CDR1 is SEHNR and CDR2 FQNEAQ (reference sequence). The V gene lost 5 bases and the J gene lost 1 base, with 21 bases spanning the gap. The CDR3 has 18 amino acids. CDR3 amino acids: CASSPPRWGRESGNTIYF. CDR3 DNA: TGTGCCAGCAGCCCCCCCAGGTGGGGTAGGGAGTCTGGAAACACCATATATTTT. Combining the CDR3 with reference TRBV7-9 and TRBJ1-3 gives the whole variable domain DTGVSQNPRHKITKRGQNVTFRCDPISEHNRLYWYRQTLGQGPEFLTYFQNEAQLEKSRLLSDRFSAERPKGSFSTLEIQRTEQGDSAMYLCASSPPRWGRESGNTIYFGEGSWLTVV.

The chain employs TRBV11-2 and TRBJ2-3; the D is unclear. V was shortened by 5 bases and J by 5 bases, with 14 bases between the two germline ends. Germline assignment: CDR1 SGHAT and CDR2 FQNNGV. The CDR3 covers 14 residues. CDR3 nucleotides: TGTGCCAGCAGCGTCTCCGACACGGGAGATACGCAGTATTTT. This encodes CASSVSDTGDTQYF.

CDR3 sequence (DNA): TGTGCCAGCAGCCCGAACCTAGCGGGGGGCAATGAGCAGTTCTTC. Translation gives CASSPNLAGGNEQFF. V usage is TRBV4-2 and J usage is TRBJ2-1; 11 bases agree with TRBD2. J was trimmed by 6 bases and V by 4 bases; bases with no gene match: 5. Germline V gene sequence: CDR1 LGHNA, CDR2 YNFKEQ. This CDR3 is built from 15 residues.

This chain connects TRBV18 to TRBJ1-1; 8 nucleotides agree with TRBD1. Germline V lookup: CDR1 KGHSH, CDR2 LQKENI. The CDR3 loop spans 14 amino acids. V shed 1 base, J shed 6 bases, and the junction held 4 bases outside the gene matches. CDR3 in DNA: TGTGCCAGCTCACCACGGACAGGGAGTCCTGAAGCTTTCTTT. Amino acid sequence: CASSPRTGSPEAFF.

The sample holds a few counts of this clonotype. This chain connects TRBV12-3 or TRBV12-4 to TRBJ2-1; TRBD2 is a possible D gene (6 bases). The CDR3 is 16 amino acids. V was cut by 4 bases and J by 7 bases, with 20 bases left in between. For the CDR3, the DNA is TGTGCCAGCAGTTCCCCTTGGGTTGGTGGGAGGAATGAGCAGTTCTTC. This encodes CASSSPWVGGRNEQFF.

The chain combines TRBV12-3 or TRBV12-4 with TRBJ2-3; 12 nucleotides match TRBD2. V was pared by 5 bases and J by 6 bases, with 12 bases of the junction left unmatched. This CDR3 spans 17 amino acids. The CDR3 spells CASSPKLAGGFSDTQYF. The CDR3 DNA is TGTGCCAGCAGTCCGAAACTAGCGGGGGGATTTTCGGATACGCAGTATTTT.

The V and J genes are TRBV20-1 and TRBJ2-7; no reliable D call. V lost 2 bases to trimming and J lost 2 bases, with 4 bases between them. This CDR3 comprises 11 residues. In germline, CDR1 is DFQATT, CDR2 SNEGSKA (reference sequence). The CDR3 region has the DNA TGCAGTGCTAGAACTGCCTACGAGCAGTACTTC. This gives the protein CSARTAYEQYF.

This clonotype has a single count. The chain carries TRBV2 and TRBJ1-1; 7 bases align to TRBD1. The germline V gene encodes CDR1 SNHLY and CDR2 FYNNEI. This CDR3 has 15 residues. V shed 4 bases and J 2 bases; nucleotides not matched to a gene: 7. This CDR3 is CASSARGFANTEAFF. The CDR3 coding sequence is TGTGCCAGCAGTGCCAGGGGGTTCGCTAACACTGAAGCTTTCTTT.

This clonotype was detected only a few times. This rearrangement joins TRBV7-6 to TRBJ1-4, with TRBD1 identical over 9 bases. Germline V gene data show CDR1 as SGHVS and CDR2 as FNYEAQ. The CDR3 is made up of 16 amino acids. V shed 2 bases and J 6 bases; nucleotides not matched to a gene: 7. The DNA for the CDR3 is TGTGCCAGCAGCTTACTGAACAGGGGGCAGTATGAAAAACTGTTTTTT. Its translation is CASSLLNRGQYEKLFF.

As for this clonotype: One base away lies a much larger clone, so this may be a sequencing read error. V gene TRBV7-2 combines with J gene TRBJ2-3, with 10 bases that match TRBD2. The germline CDR1 and CDR2 sequences are SGHTA and FQGNSA. This CDR3 comprises 17 residues. V lost 1 base to trimming and J lost 0 bases; unmatched junction nucleotides: 4. CDR3 protein: CASSLVGSGGSTDTQYF. The DNA of the CDR3 is TGTGCCAGCAGCTTAGTGGGTAGCGGGGGGAGCACAGATACGCAGTATTTT.

This clonotype was counted between two and nine times. This chain uses TRBV7-2 with TRBJ2-5; no definite D call. Trimming removed 5 bases at V and 4 bases at J, with 14 bases between. Germline assignment: CDR1 SGHTA and CDR2 FQGNSA. The CDR3 loop spans 14 amino acids. This chain's CDR3 is CASSPQHIGETQYF. DNA for the CDR3: TGTGCCAGCAGCCCCCAGCACATCGGAGAGACCCAGTACTTC. The variable domain in full, completed from reference TRBV7-2 and TRBJ2-5, reads GAGVSQSPSNKVTEKGKDVELRCDPISGHTALYWYRQSLGQGLEFLIYFQGNSAPDKSGLPSDRFSAERTGGSVSTLTIQRTQQEDSAVYLCASSPQHIGETQYFGPGTRLLVL.

The chain carries TRBV27 and TRBJ1-5; 8 bases agree with TRBD1. This CDR3 has 16 residues. The junction had 7 bases not matched to a gene; V was cut back by 4 bases and J by 2 bases. CDR1 and CDR2 from the germline V gene are MNHEY and SMNVEV (reference sequence). The CDR3 DNA follows: TGTGCCAGCAGTTCCCTGGACAGGGTGGGCAATCAGCCCCAGCATTTT. Amino acids: CASSSLDRVGNQPQHF.